This T cell receptor (beta chain) was sequenced in a study of vaccination effects on CD4 cells after COVID-19. Study-wide context: Each participant was administered two doses of either the BNT162b2 or the mRNA-1273 vaccine.

This CDR3 spans 14 amino acids. Trimming took 4 bases from V and 7 from J, leaving 13 bases between them. Germline CDR1 LGHDT, CDR2 YNNKEL (reference sequence). Peptide-pool stimulation followed by sequencing identified expanded antigen-specific CD4+ clonotypes in the ViraFEST assay. Culture lasted roughly eleven days before CD4+ T cell isolation. TCRdb keeps only in-frame clones here, not all; method: immunoSEQ multiplex PCR. The sample yields tens of thousands of clones, about 74% seen once. Concerning this clone itself: Its target is unknown.

The clonotype comes from a human donor who received a COVID-19 vaccine. The chain combines TRBV3-1 (or the pseudogene TRBV3-2) with TRBJ2-2; D is perhaps TRBD2 (5 bases). This material consisted of CD4+ T cells from PBMCs cultured with HCoV-229E spike peptides, taken before COVID-19 vaccination. CDR3 coding DNA: TGTGCCAGCAGCCCGCCCGCACGGGGCGGGGAGCTGTTTTTT. Translated, it gives CASSPPARGGELFF.